This T cell receptor (beta chain) comes out of a study of radiotherapy plus CTLA-4 blockade in lung cancer. Study summary: Disease control was present in around a third of patients, and objective responses in 15% to 20%. Study observations and caveats: Per reports, early blood T cell clone dynamics, plus interferon-beta, forecast response most strongly. The study found tumor-derived TCR clones expanded in blood after radiotherapy plus ipilimumab.

The CDR3 covers 17 residues. Unmatched junction bases numbered 13, after V lost 3 bases and J lost 2 bases. The germline CDR1 and CDR2 sequences are SGDLS and YYNGEE. This clone was recorded only once. Its antigen is still unknown. TCRdb's table, derived via immunoSEQ multiplex PCR, lists solely in-frame clones and lacks some. The table shows about 120,000 clones, with roughly 86% occurring only once. CTLA-4 blockade with ipilimumab, together with focal radiation, was given to patients with chemo-refractory metastatic non-small-cell lung cancer. The genes are TRBV9 and TRBJ2-5, with 7 bases lining up with TRBD1. This TCR derives from a human donor with non-small cell lung cancer that progressed on radiotherapy plus ipilimumab. Some clones in this sample may be carry-over from other donors' samples. The starting material was peripheral blood, obtained from a patient treated with radiotherapy plus ipilimumab. This CDR3 reads CASSAGVYGRGQETQYF. DNA for the CDR3: TGTGCCAGCAGCGCAGGAGTGTATGGCAGGGGGCAAGAGACCCAGTACTTC.